The 29 T cell receptor beta chains below all came from one sample that was sequenced in a study of T cell responses to AZD1222 COVID-19 vaccine. The protocol was immunoSEQ multiplex PCR, while the TCRdb copy is restricted to in-frame clones and leaves out a portion. The repertoire holds more than 80,000 clones, with about nine tenths as singletons. Sequenced here: peripheral blood, sampled on day 0 of AZD1222 vaccination. All receptors derive from an adult in good health.

This rearrangement joins TRBV4-3 to TRBJ2-2; D gene uncertain. Deletions cut 4 bases from V and 7 bases from J, with 16 bases between. In germline, CDR1 is LGHNA, CDR2 YSLEER. This CDR3 region has 15 residues. The CDR3 spells CASSPKIIWVGELFF. DNA for the CDR3: TGCGCCAGCAGCCCCAAAATCATCTGGGTCGGGGAGCTGTTTTTT.

In DNA form, the CDR3 reads TGTGCCAGTTCATTAGGGGCAGGGGGTAATTCACCCCTCCACTTT. Protein: CASSLGAGGNSPLHF. The chain uses TRBV6-5 and TRBJ1-6; 7 bases fit TRBD1. Looked up from germline, CDR1 is MNHEY and CDR2 is SVGAGI. The CDR3 spans 15 residues. V lost 9 bases to trimming and J lost 6 bases; unmatched junction nucleotides: 11.

V gene TRBV2 combines with J gene TRBJ2-6, with no clear D. Germline assignment: CDR1 SNHLY and CDR2 FYNNEI. This CDR3 has 15 amino acids. V was trimmed by 3 bases and J by 0 bases, leaving 6 bases between them. The CDR3 protein is CASSDRLSGANVLTF. In DNA form, the CDR3 reads TGTGCCAGCAGTGACAGACTCTCTGGGGCCAACGTCCTGACTTTC.

The chain employs TRBV7-9 and TRBJ1-1; D is unresolved. This CDR3 comprises 13 residues. Trimming took 6 bases from V and 1 from J, leaving 9 bases between them. Per the germline V gene, CDR1 is SEHNR and CDR2 is FQNEAQ (reference sequence). This CDR3 is CASSPQQNTEAFF. CDR3 in DNA: TGTGCCAGCAGTCCCCAGCAGAACACTGAAGCTTTCTTT.

The V call is TRBV18, the J call TRBJ1-3; tentative D call: TRBD1 (5 bases). The CDR3 has 15 residues. V shed 6 bases and J shed 0 bases, with 12 bases lying between them. CDR1 is KGHSH, CDR2 LQKENI, per germline. In DNA, the CDR3 is TGTGCCAGCTCCCCCCGGGGGGTCTCTGGAAACACCATATATTTT. Residues: CASSPRGVSGNTIYF.

CDR3 nucleotides: TGTGCCAGCAGTTACGCGATTTGGGTTCAGCCCCAGCATTTT. Translating gives CASSYAIWVQPQHF. The V call is TRBV6-2 or TRBV6-3, the J call TRBJ1-5; D is unresolved. The CDR3 is 14 residues long. Per the germline V gene, CDR1 is MNHEY and CDR2 is SVGEGT. Trimming took 2 bases from V and 6 from J, leaving 11 bases between them.

This rearrangement joins TRBV30 to TRBJ1-2; D is perhaps TRBD1 (6 bases). V lost 1 base to trimming and J lost 4 bases, with 16 bases between them. CDR1 is GTSNPN, CDR2 SVGIG, per germline (reference sequence). CDR3 length: 15 amino acids. CDR3 sequence reads: CAWSGTGSFSYGYTF. The DNA for the CDR3 is TGTGCCTGGAGTGGAACAGGGTCCTTTAGCTATGGCTACACCTTC.

The genes are TRBV7-2 and TRBJ1-1; no clear D. The CDR3 is 12 residues long. Germline V lookup: CDR1 SGHTA, CDR2 FQGNSA. Trimming took 3 bases from V and 9 from J, leaving 11 bases between them. CDR3: CASSLSQRKAFF. CDR3 bases: TGTGCCAGCAGCTTGAGTCAGCGTAAAGCTTTCTTT.

The chain couples TRBV18 to TRBJ2-3; D may correspond to TRBD1 or TRBD2 (5 bases each). Germline V gives CDR1 KGHSH, CDR2 LQKENI. Deletions cut 4 bases from V and 6 bases from J, with 5 bases between. This CDR3 contains 11 residues. CDR3 region: CASSRDDTQYF. For the CDR3, the DNA is TGTGCCAGCTCACGGGACGATACGCAGTATTTT. The full variable domain, completed using reference TRBV18 and TRBJ2-3, is NAGVMQNPRHLVRRRGQEARLRCSPMKGHSHVYWYRQLPEEGLKFMVYLQKENIIDESGMPKERFSAEFPKEGPSILRIQQVVRGDSAAYFCASSRDDTQYFGPGTRLTVL.

V gene TRBV11-1 combines with J gene TRBJ2-2, with D uncertain. Per germline, CDR1 SGHAT and CDR2 FQDESV (reference sequence). The V gene lost 0 bases and the J gene lost 7 bases, with 12 bases spanning the gap. This CDR3 region has 15 residues. The DNA of the CDR3 is TGTGCCAGCAGCTTAGCCTCGACCATTCTCGGGGAGCTGTTTTTT. Residues: CASSLASTILGELFF.

The chain has TRBV18 and TRBJ1-2; D ambiguous. The CDR3 sequence is 15 residues long. CDR1 KGHSH and CDR2 LQKENI come from the germline V gene. V lost 4 bases, J lost 3 bases, and 15 bases lay in between. CDR3 residues: CASSRGPGEDYGYTF. CDR3 in DNA: TGTGCCAGCTCACGAGGGCCGGGCGAAGACTATGGCTACACCTTC.

The chain links TRBV11-2 to TRBJ1-3; TRBD1 aligns across 10 bases. After removal of 5 bases from V and 3 bases from J, the junction contained 7 bases not matched to a gene. The CDR3 totals 16 residues. Germline CDR1 SGHAT, CDR2 FQNNGV. This chain's CDR3 is CASSPGQGRGGNTIYF. CDR3 bases: TGTGCCAGCAGCCCGGGACAGGGGAGGGGTGGAAACACCATATATTTT.

The chain has TRBV10-3 and TRBJ1-5; possible D gene TRBD1, 5 bases. Germline V gene data show CDR1 as ENHRY and CDR2 as SYGVKD. The germline V and J ends were trimmed by 0 bases and 5 bases, with 8 bases remaining between them. The CDR3 spans 14 residues. CDR3 DNA sequence: TGTGCCATCAGTGAGTCTAAGGGGCATCAGCCCCAGCATTTT. This codes for CAISESKGHQPQHF.

The gene calls are TRBV27 and TRBJ2-2; 8 bases map to TRBD2. J lost 3 bases, V lost 6 bases, and 3 bases had no gene match. From germline, CDR1 is MNHEY and CDR2 SMNVEV (reference sequence). CDR3 length: 14 residues. The CDR3 loop is CASRLADYTGELFF. In DNA form, the CDR3 reads TGTGCCAGCAGACTAGCGGATTACACCGGGGAGCTGTTTTTT.

This sequence joins TRBV28 and TRBJ1-4, with TRBD1 matching over 7 bases. The ends lost 3 bases at V and 4 bases at J; junction bases unmatched: 5. The CDR3 consists of 15 residues. Germline V lookup: CDR1 MDHEN, CDR2 SYDVKM. CDR3 sequence reads: CASSFDRAGNEKLFF. CDR3 DNA sequence: TGTGCCAGCAGTTTTGACAGGGCAGGTAATGAAAAACTGTTTTTT.

The genes are TRBV6-5 and TRBJ2-7; TRBD1 agrees at 8 bases. The CDR3 has 15 amino acids. CDR1 and CDR2 (germline): MNHEY, SVGAGI. J lost 5 bases, V lost 3 bases, and 9 bases had no gene match. This CDR3 reads CASSYYPTGDHEQYF. DNA for the CDR3: TGTGCCAGCAGTTATTACCCGACAGGGGACCACGAGCAGTACTTC.

The table lists this clone with a count of one. The rearrangement uses TRBV3-1 (or the pseudogene TRBV3-2) and TRBJ2-5; 8 nucleotides line up with TRBD1. This CDR3 spans 19 amino acids. After removal of 0 bases from V and 1 base from J, the junction contained 13 bases not matched to a gene. CDR1 is LGHDT and CDR2 is YNNKEL in the germline V gene (reference sequence). The CDR3 nucleotides are TGTGCCAGCAGCCAAGAGACAGGGGCGATCTCCGGACTCCAAGAGACCCAGTACTTC. Its translation: CASSQETGAISGLQETQYF.

The chain recombines TRBV19 with TRBJ1-6, with D tentatively TRBD1 (5 bases). Germline CDR1 and CDR2: LNHDA and SQIVND (reference sequence). The CDR3 runs to 15 residues. Trimming removed 4 bases at V and 3 bases at J, with 10 bases between. In DNA form, the CDR3 reads TGTGCCAGTAGTAAGGGACGGAACTATAATTCACCCCTCCACTTT. It yields the protein CASSKGRNYNSPLHF. Drawing the rest from reference TRBV19 and TRBJ1-6, the complete variable domain is DGGITQSPKYLFRKEGQNVTLSCEQNLNHDAMYWYRQDPGQGLRLIYYSQIVNDFQKGDIAEGYSVSREKKESFPLTVTSAQKNPTAFYLCASSKGRNYNSPLHFGNGTRLTVT.

The V gene is TRBV10-2, the J gene TRBJ1-1; TRBD1 matches at 7 bases. This CDR3 is 14 amino acids long. Germline-derived CDR1 and CDR2 are WSHSY and SAAADI. V lost 8 bases, J lost 0 bases, and 6 bases stayed unmatched. The DNA of the CDR3 is TGCGCCAGCTGGAACAGGGGACTGAACACTGAAGCTTTCTTT. It encodes CASWNRGLNTEAFF.

This chain uses TRBV21-1 with TRBJ2-5. TRBV21-1 is listed as a pseudogene. CDR3 length: 16 residues. CDR3 DNA: TGTGCCAGCAGCCACAGGGTAGGGGGGCCGGTAGAGACCCAGTACTTC. Translated: CASSHRVGGPVETQYF.

A single count supports this clone. The chain carries TRBV9 and TRBJ1-1; tentatively, D is TRBD1 (6 bases). Germline CDR1 SGDLS, CDR2 YYNGEE. Trimming stripped 3 bases from V and 4 bases from J, with 13 bases between. The CDR3 covers 14 residues. CDR3: CASSGRTGTTEAFF. As DNA, the CDR3 is TGTGCCAGCAGCGGACGAACAGGGACCACTGAAGCTTTCTTT.

The chain has TRBV18 and TRBJ2-3; D is unresolved. The germline CDR1 and CDR2 sequences are KGHSH and LQKENI. V gave up 3 bases and J gave up 4 bases, with 11 bases separating them. This CDR3 has 14 amino acids. CDR3 region: CASSPDSKADTQYF. The CDR3 nucleotides are TGTGCCAGCTCACCCGACTCGAAGGCAGATACGCAGTATTTT. Filled out from reference TRBV18 and TRBJ2-3, the complete variable domain reads NAGVMQNPRHLVRRRGQEARLRCSPMKGHSHVYWYRQLPEEGLKFMVYLQKENIIDESGMPKERFSAEFPKEGPSILRIQQVVRGDSAAYFCASSPDSKADTQYFGPGTRLTVL.

In nucleotides, the CDR3 is TGTGCCAGCAGCCTTACGACAGGGGCGCAAGAGACCCAGTACTTC. It translates to CASSLTTGAQETQYF. This chain uses TRBV9 with TRBJ2-5, with TRBD1 matching 8 bases. This CDR3 is built from 15 residues. V trimming: 4 bases; J trimming: 2 bases; junction bases outside the gene matches: 7. CDR1 is SGDLS and CDR2 is YYNGEE in the germline V gene.

V and J are TRBV11-3 and TRBJ2-1, with TRBD2 matching 9 bases. The CDR3 loop spans 16 amino acids. CDR1 and CDR2 (germline): SGHNT, YENEEA. Trimming cost V 1 base and J 2 bases; bases outside gene matches: 3. The CDR3 protein is CASSLGLAEAYNEQFF. The CDR3 DNA sequence: TGTGCCAGCAGCTTAGGACTAGCGGAGGCCTACAATGAGCAGTTCTTC.

The V gene is TRBV5-6, the J gene TRBJ1-2; TRBD1 aligns across 7 bases. J lost 2 bases, V lost 4 bases, and 14 bases had no gene match. The CDR3 loop spans 17 amino acids. Germline lookup yields CDR1 SGHDT and CDR2 YYEEEE. CDR3 nucleotides: TGTGCCAGCAGCCGACGCTACACAGGGGACTTCAACTATGGCTACACCTTC. Residues: CASSRRYTGDFNYGYTF.

The chain employs TRBV6-5 and TRBJ1-5; perhaps TRBD1 as D (6 bases). Trimming removed 7 bases from V and 4 bases from J, with 17 bases in between. This CDR3 has 15 residues. Germline CDR1 and CDR2: MNHEY and SVGAGI. The CDR3 bases are TGTGCCAGCACCCCAGGGACAAGGTTTAATCAGCCCCAGCATTTT. Translated, it gives CASTPGTRFNQPQHF.

This clone occurred once. The rearrangement uses TRBV7-2 and TRBJ1-5, with D possibly TRBD1 on 6 matching bases. CDR3 length: 15 amino acids. CDR1 and CDR2 (germline): SGHTA, FQGNSA. The V end was cut by 1 base, the J end by 6 bases, with 13 bases between. Written as DNA, the CDR3 is TGTGCCAGCAGCTTAGGGGGGGCAGGGGTTCAGCCCCAGCATTTT. Protein sequence: CASSLGGAGVQPQHF.

The chain uses TRBV10-3 and TRBJ2-3, with D possibly being TRBD1 or TRBD2 (5 bases each). The V end was cut by 5 bases, the J end by 9 bases, with 15 bases between. From germline, CDR1 is ENHRY and CDR2 SYGVKD. The CDR3 covers 13 residues. The CDR3 DNA sequence: TGTGCCATCAGTTCTGGGACCCCAGCAACGCAGTATTTT. Translated: CAISSGTPATQYF.

The V and J genes are TRBV4-2 and TRBJ1-5; TRBD1 is a possible D gene (5 bases). This CDR3 has 13 residues. Trimming removed 5 bases from V and 1 base from J, with 6 bases in between. Germline V gene sequence: CDR1 LGHNA, CDR2 YNFKEQ. The CDR3 loop reads CASSWGSNQPQHF. The CDR3 nucleotides read TGTGCCAGCAGCTGGGGGAGCAATCAGCCCCAGCATTTT.